The T cell receptor beta chain described here comes from a study of T cells in Graves' hyperthyroidism and ophthalmopathy. Regarding the study as a whole: Appearing also in blood were most of the thyroid clonotypes expanded above 0.001.

About this clonotype itself: Its antigen remains unknown.

The CDR3 extends over 15 amino acids. With 6 bases removed from V and 0 bases from J, the gap between germline ends came to 9 bases. The germline gives CDR1 SGHNT, CDR2 YENEEA. RNA transcripts gave rise to amplified TCR beta CDR3 regions. HTBI primers were employed in a first-round RT-PCR of the TCR CDR3. TCRdb itself ran the multiplex PCR reads through MiXCR, one entry per CDR3 protein. The data hold around 300,000 distinct CDR3 sequences, with 22% observed a single time. Disease lasting under 3 months, a NOSPECS grade of at least 4, and a Clinical Activity Score of at least 3 were features of the ophthalmopathy patients.

The clonotype comes from a man between 25 and 39 years old with Graves' ophthalmopathy. Sequences were obtained from blood. J is TRBJ1-6 and V is TRBV11-3; possible D gene TRBD1, 5 bases. The CDR3 region is CASSTGDSYNSPLHF. The CDR3 DNA follows: TGTGCCAGCAGTACGGGGGACTCCTATAATTCACCCCTCCACTTT.